The TCR beta chain under discussion was sequenced for a study of CD8+ T cells in alopecia areata. The overall study: Percent affected scalp area, the SALT score, rated treated patients' severity.

RNA was isolated and reverse transcribed to cDNA, the sequencing template. The data were produced by immunoSEQ multiplex PCR, yet TCRdb's version contains in-frame clones alone and is incomplete. The sample lists about 250,000 clones, 60% occurring once. This clone was counted once. The antigen remains undetermined. Here the CDR3 omits its conserved ending phenylalanine or tryptophan, so a read error is the likely source. Study conclusions and caveats: Scalp clonality and expanded CD8+ clones among the top 100 were significantly decreased by tofacitinib. Clarity of TCR sharing across patients fell short of that in mice, possibly HLA-related.

The CDR3 extends over 13 amino acids. The ends were cut back, 3 bases at V and 10 bases at J, with 10 bases in the middle. Germline V CDR1 and CDR2: MGHDK, SYGVNS. The treatment is: oral pan-JAK inhibitor, 5-10 mg twice daily. Sorting of PBMCs yielded the CD4+ and CD8+ T cells. This TCR was sampled from a human donor with alopecia areata. J is TRBJ1-6 and V is TRBV25-1, with no clear D. Sample: CD4+ T cells sorted from blood, taken at approximately week 51, from a patient treated with tofacitinib. CDR3 in DNA: TGTGCCAGCAGTGACCTCGGGAACTCACCCCTCCACCTT. Translated, it gives CASSDLGNSPLHL.